This TCR beta chain comes out of a study of vaccination and CD4 T cells after COVID-19. Study in general: Six men and four women formed the convalescents, two being Hispanic. Those taking part got two shots of either the BNT162b2 or the mRNA-1273 vaccine.

The CDR3 is made up of 15 amino acids. CDR1 is MNHEY, CDR2 SMNVEV, per germline (reference sequence). V was trimmed by 0 bases and J by 3 bases, leaving 12 bases between them. TCRdb processed the PCR reads anew with MiXCR; each CDR3 protein has one entry. The profile shows about 18,000 distinct CDR3 sequences, 55% to 65% of them singletons. This clonotype came up once. The antigen is unknown. The study, taken as a whole, reports: Going from approximately 21 to 40, median SARS-CoV-2-reactive clonotypes did not rise significantly.

The clonotype originates from a human donor who had recovered from COVID-19. The material sequenced was CD4+ T cells from blood, taken after SARS-CoV-2 vaccination. J is TRBJ2-7 and V is TRBV27; tentatively, D is TRBD1 (6 bases). The CDR3 nucleotides read TGTGCCAGCAGTTTATCAAACCAGGGGATCTACGAGCAGTACTTC. Residues: CASSLSNQGIYEQYF.